The T cell receptor beta chain under discussion was sequenced for a study of shared clonotypes between healthy human individuals. About the research overall: Per-donor plates numbered three CD4 naive, three CD4 memory, two CD8 naive and one CD8 memory.

Naive CD8 cells lacked CD45RO and underwent positive selection for CCR7, leaving out terminally differentiated effector memory CD45RA+ cells. All donors were Caucasian adults living in Nashville, Tennessee. Trimming removed 5 bases at V and 4 bases at J, with 12 bases between. Germline V gives CDR1 MNHEY, CDR2 SMNVEV (reference sequence). This CDR3 comprises 13 residues. As to this clone: Its antigen is still unknown. Other DNA sequences from this sample encode an identical CDR3 as well.

Broader study findings: Estimated richness was generally greater in naive than memory subsets.

The study ran the assay at deep level. Clones were sequenced by immunoSEQ multiplex PCR, and TCRdb holds only the in-frame ones, with some missing. The profile shows about 2,200,000 clones, about 92% of them singletons. Sequencing was done on a sample of naive CD8+ T cells from PBMCs. The receptor comes from a man younger than 35 in good health. Some clones in this sample may be carry-over from other donors' samples. V is TRBV27 and J is TRBJ2-7; D is unresolved. The CDR3 spells CASSPGLTYEQYF. CDR3 DNA sequence: TGTGCCAGCAGTCCCGGGCTCACTTACGAGCAGTACTTC.